These T cell receptor beta chains were read from a single sample in a study of cytomegalovirus exposure and HLA in healthy donors. The method was immunoSEQ multiplex PCR; TCRdb's version includes in-frame clones alone and lacks a portion of them. The sample carries about 95,000 clones, 75% to 85% recorded once. Sequenced: PBMCs. The receptors originated from a man aged 25 to 40 in good health and CMV-seropositive. Both conserved end residues are part of each CDR3. A D gene is named only where the DNA matches it firmly. The size entry is marked missing in some rows and otherwise reads once, few, many or a size class.

abundance	v_gene	j_gene	d_gene	CDR3nt	CDR3aa
.	TRBV6-6	TRBJ2-1	.	TGTGCCAGCAGCAGGACAGTGACCGGAATAAATGAGCAGTTCTTC	CASSRTVTGINEQFF
.	TRBV2	TRBJ1-4	.	TGTGCCAGCAGCCGGGAGTCTAATGAAAAACTGTTTTTT	CASSRESNEKLFF
.	TRBV5-6	TRBJ1-4	TRBD1	TGTGCCAGCAGCCCCTCAGGGGGCGGTGAAAAACTGTTTTTT	CASSPSGGGEKLFF
.	TRBV29-1	TRBJ1-2	TRBD1	TGCAGCTCGCGAACCGGGACAGGGTTTCTGGAAGGCTACACCTTC	CSSRTGTGFLEGYTF
.	TRBV9	TRBJ2-7	TRBD1	TGTGCCAGCAGCCCAGAGGGGACAGGGTTTGGAGGCCCCTACGGGCAGTACTTC	CASSPEGTGFGGPYGQYF
.	TRBV2	TRBJ2-3	TRBD1	TGTGCCAGCAGGGAGGGACAGGGTGGGGCAGATACGCAGTATTTT	CASREGQGGADTQYF
once	TRBV10-3	TRBJ2-1	.	TGTGCCATCAGTGAGAGCACTAGCCGGAATGAGCAGTTCTTC	CAISESTSRNEQFF
.	TRBV5-8	TRBJ1-2	TRBD1	TGTGCCAGCAGCTTGGCCCAGGGGACAGCCGATTCTAATGGCTACACCTTC	CASSLAQGTADSNGYTF
.	TRBV28	TRBJ2-1	.	TGTGCCAGCAACCGAGTCGGACAGCTCTACAATGAGCAGTTCTTC	CASNRVGQLYNEQFF
.	TRBV5-4	TRBJ2-7	TRBD2	TGTGCCACATGGGAAAAGCGGGGCTCCTACGAGCAGTACTTC	CATWEKRGSYEQYF
.	TRBV5-4	TRBJ2-5	TRBD1	TGTGCCAGCAGCCGTGACAGGGATGAGACCCAGTACTTC	CASSRDRDETQYF
.	TRBV10-3	TRBJ1-2	.	TGTGCCATCAGTGAGATAGAGACCAGGCCGCTCTTC	CAISEIETRPLF
once	TRBV7-9	TRBJ2-7	.	TGTGCCAGCAGCTTAGTTCTCCAGGGAAGCAACGAGCAGTACTTC	CASSLVLQGSNEQYF
.	TRBV5-4	TRBJ2-1	.	TGTGCCAGCAGCTTGGATCGCAATGAGCAGTTCTTC	CASSLDRNEQFF
.	TRBV9	TRBJ1-2	TRBD1	TGTGCCAGCAGCGCGACAGGGATAGGGTATGGCTACACCTTC	CASSATGIGYGYTF
.	TRBV5-1	TRBJ1-2	.	TGCGCCAGCAGCACGGACAGTTATGGCTACACCTTC	CASSTDSYGYTF
.	TRBV18	TRBJ2-5	.	TGTGCCAGCTCACGCGATCAGACAGTTCAAGAGACCCAGTACTTC	CASSRDQTVQETQYF